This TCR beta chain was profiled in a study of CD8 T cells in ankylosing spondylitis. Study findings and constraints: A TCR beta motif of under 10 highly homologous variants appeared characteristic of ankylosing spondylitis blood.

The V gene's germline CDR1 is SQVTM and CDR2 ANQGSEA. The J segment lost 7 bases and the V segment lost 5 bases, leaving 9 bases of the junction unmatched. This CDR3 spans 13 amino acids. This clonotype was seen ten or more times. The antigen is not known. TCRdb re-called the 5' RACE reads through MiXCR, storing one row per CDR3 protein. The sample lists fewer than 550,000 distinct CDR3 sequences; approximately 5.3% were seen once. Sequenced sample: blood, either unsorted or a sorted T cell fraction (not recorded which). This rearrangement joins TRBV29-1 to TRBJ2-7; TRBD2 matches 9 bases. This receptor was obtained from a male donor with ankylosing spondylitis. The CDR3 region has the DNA TGCAGCGTTTCCGAGCGGGAGGCTGCGGAGCAGTACTTC. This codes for CSVSEREAAEQYF.